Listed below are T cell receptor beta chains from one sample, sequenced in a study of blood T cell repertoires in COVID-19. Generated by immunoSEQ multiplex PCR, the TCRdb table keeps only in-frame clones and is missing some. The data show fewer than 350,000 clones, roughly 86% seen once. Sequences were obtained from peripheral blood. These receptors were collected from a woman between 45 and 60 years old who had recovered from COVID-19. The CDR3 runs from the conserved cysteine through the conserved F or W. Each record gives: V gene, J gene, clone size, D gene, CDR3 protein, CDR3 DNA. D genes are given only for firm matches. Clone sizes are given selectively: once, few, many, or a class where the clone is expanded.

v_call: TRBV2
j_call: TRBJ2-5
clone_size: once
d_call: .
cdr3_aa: CASSSDTQETQYF
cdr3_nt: TGTGCCAGCAGTTCGGACACCCAAGAGACCCAGTACTTC

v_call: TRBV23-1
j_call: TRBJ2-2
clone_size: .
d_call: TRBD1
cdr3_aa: CASSRGTGANTGELFF
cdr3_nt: TGCGCCAGCAGTCGTGGGACAGGGGCAAACACCGGGGAGCTGTTTTTT

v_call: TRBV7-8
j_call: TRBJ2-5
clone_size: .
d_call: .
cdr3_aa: CASSLSGAQETQYF
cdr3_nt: TGTGCCAGCAGCTTATCAGGGGCCCAAGAGACCCAGTACTTC

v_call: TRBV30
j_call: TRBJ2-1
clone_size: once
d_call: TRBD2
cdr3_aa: CAWSALAGYNEQFF
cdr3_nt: TGTGCCTGGAGTGCACTAGCGGGTTACAATGAGCAGTTCTTC

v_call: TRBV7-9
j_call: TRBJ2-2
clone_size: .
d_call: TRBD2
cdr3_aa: CASSPNRLAGVWPGELFF
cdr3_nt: TGTGCCAGCAGCCCAAACCGACTAGCGGGAGTCTGGCCCGGGGAGCTGTTTTTT

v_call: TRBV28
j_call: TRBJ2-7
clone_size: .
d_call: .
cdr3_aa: CASSPTTYYEQYF
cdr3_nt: TGTGCCAGCAGTCCGACTACCTATTACGAGCAGTACTTC

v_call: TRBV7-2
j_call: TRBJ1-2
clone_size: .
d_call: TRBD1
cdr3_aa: CASSPPIGQGGVGGYTF
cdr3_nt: TGTGCCAGCAGCCCACCGATCGGACAGGGAGGCGTAGGTGGCTACACCTTC

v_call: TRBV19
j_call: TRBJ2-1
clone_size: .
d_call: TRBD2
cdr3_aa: CASRRVAGPPTPYNEQFF
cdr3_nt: TGTGCCAGTAGGAGGGTAGCGGGCCCCCCCACCCCCTACAATGAGCAGTTCTTC

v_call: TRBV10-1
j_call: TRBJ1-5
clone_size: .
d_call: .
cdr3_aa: CASPSRENRGSNQPQHF
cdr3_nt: TGCGCCAGTCCGTCCCGGGAAAACAGAGGTAGCAATCAGCCCCAGCATTTT

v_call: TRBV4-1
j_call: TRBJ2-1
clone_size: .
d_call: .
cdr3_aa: CASSQDPRPSSYNEQFF
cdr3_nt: TGCGCCAGCAGCCAAGACCCCCGCCCCAGCTCCTACAATGAGCAGTTCTTC

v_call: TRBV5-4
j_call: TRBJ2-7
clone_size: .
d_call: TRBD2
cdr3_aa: CASSPGLAGGFYEQYF
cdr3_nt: TGTGCCAGCAGCCCGGGACTAGCGGGAGGGTTCTACGAGCAGTACTTC

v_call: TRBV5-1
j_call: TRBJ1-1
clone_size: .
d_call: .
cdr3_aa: CASSSGHLNTEAFF
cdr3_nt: TGCGCCAGCAGCTCAGGACATTTGAACACTGAAGCTTTCTTT

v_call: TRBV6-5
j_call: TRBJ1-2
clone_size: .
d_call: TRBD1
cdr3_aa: CASSTGQGSYGYTF
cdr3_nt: TGTGCCAGCAGCACCGGACAGGGGTCCTATGGCTACACCTTC

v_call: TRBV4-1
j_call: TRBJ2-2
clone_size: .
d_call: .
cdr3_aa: CASSQDVFLAARRTGELFF
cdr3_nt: TGCGCCAGCAGCCAAGATGTCTTCCTAGCCGCGCGCCGCACCGGGGAGCTGTTTTTT

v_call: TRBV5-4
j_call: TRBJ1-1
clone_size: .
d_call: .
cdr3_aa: CASSLERSGDTEAFF
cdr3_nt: TGTGCCAGCAGCTTGGAAAGGTCCGGGGACACTGAAGCTTTCTTT

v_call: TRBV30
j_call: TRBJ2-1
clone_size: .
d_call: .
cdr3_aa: CAWAWGGAYNEQFF
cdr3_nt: TGTGCCTGGGCTTGGGGGGGGGCTTACAATGAGCAGTTCTTC

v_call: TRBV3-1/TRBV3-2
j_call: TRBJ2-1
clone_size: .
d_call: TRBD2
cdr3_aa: CASSQWASGSSYNEQFF
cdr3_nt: TGTGCCAGCAGCCAATGGGCTAGCGGGAGCTCCTACAATGAGCAGTTCTTC

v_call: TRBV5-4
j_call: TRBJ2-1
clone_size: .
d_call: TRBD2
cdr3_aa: CASSRSGTSGTHEQFF
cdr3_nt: TGTGCCAGCAGCCGTTCAGGGACTAGCGGGACCCATGAGCAGTTCTTC

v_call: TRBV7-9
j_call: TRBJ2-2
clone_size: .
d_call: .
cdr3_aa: CASSQERRGTGELFF
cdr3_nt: TGTGCCAGCAGCCAAGAAAGGAGGGGCACCGGGGAGCTGTTTTTT

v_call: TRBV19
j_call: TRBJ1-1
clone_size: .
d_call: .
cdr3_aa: CASSIWRQVNTEAFF
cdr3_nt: TGTGCCAGTAGTATTTGGCGTCAGGTAAACACTGAAGCTTTCTTT

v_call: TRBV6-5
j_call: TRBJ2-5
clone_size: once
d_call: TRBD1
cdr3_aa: CASSYSDRADETQYF
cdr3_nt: TGTGCCAGCAGTTACTCGGACAGGGCCGACGAGACCCAGTACTTC

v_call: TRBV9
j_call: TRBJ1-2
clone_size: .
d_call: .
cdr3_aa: CASSVVSRNYGYTF
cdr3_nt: TGTGCCAGCAGCGTAGTTTCCAGAAACTATGGCTACACCTTC

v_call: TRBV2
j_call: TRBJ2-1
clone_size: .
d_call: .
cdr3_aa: CASSVLEYNEQFF
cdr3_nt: TGTGCCAGCAGTGTTCTAGAATACAATGAGCAGTTCTTC

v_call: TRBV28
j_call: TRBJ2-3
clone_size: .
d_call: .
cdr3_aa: CASSLGDSGQSTDTQYF
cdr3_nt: TGTGCCAGCAGCCTCGGAGACTCGGGACAATCAACAGATACGCAGTATTTT

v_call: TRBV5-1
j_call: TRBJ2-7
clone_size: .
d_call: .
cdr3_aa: CASSLARGSYEQYF
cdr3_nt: TGCGCCAGCAGCTTGGCTCGGGGTTCCTACGAGCAGTACTTC

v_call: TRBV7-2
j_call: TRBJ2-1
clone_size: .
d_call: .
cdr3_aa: CASSLVGFRVDEQFF
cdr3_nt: TGTGCCAGCAGCTTAGTAGGGTTCAGGGTGGATGAGCAGTTCTTC

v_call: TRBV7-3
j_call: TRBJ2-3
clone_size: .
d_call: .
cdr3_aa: CASSPSGRTDTQYF
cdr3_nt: TGTGCCAGCAGCCCTTCTGGGCGCACAGATACGCAGTATTTT

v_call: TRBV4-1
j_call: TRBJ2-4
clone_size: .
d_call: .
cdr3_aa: CASSQVNSVAKNIQYF
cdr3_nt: TGCGCCAGCAGCCAAGTGAATAGCGTAGCCAAAAACATTCAGTACTTC

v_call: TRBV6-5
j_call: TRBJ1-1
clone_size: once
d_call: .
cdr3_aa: CASTRTLNTEAFF
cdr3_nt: TGTGCCAGCACCAGAACCCTGAACACTGAAGCTTTCTTT

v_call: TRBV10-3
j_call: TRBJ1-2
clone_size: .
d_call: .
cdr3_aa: CAINPGESDGANYGYTF
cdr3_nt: TGTGCCATCAACCCTGGGGAGTCGGACGGGGCTAACTATGGCTACACCTTC

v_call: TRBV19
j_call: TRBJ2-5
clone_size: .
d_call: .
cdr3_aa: CASSTVRRAQTQYF
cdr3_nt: TGTGCCAGTAGTACGGTGAGGCGGGCACAGACCCAGTACTTC

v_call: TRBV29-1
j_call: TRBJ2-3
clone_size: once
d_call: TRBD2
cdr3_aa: CSVNQRGATDTQYF
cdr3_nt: TGCAGCGTGAACCAGCGGGGGGCCACAGATACGCAGTATTTT

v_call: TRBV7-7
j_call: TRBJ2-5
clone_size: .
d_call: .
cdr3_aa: CASSLLPVRRGGETQYF
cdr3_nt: TGTGCTAGCAGCTTATTACCTGTTCGAAGGGGCGGTGAGACCCAGTACTTC

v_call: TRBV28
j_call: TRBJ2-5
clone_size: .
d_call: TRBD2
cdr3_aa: CASTLAGGETQYF
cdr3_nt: TGTGCCAGCACGCTAGCGGGAGGAGAGACCCAGTACTTC

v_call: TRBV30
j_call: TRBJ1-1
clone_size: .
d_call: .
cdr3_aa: CAWSGTRNTEAFF
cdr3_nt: TGTGCCTGGAGTGGGACAAGGAACACTGAAGCTTTCTTT

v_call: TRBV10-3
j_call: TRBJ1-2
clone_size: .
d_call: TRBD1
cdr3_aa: CAISEDRGRGYTF
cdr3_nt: TGTGCCATCAGCGAGGACAGGGGCCGGGGCTACACCTTC

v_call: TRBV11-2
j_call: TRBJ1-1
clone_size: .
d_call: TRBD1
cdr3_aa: CASSPGTGDKNTEAFF
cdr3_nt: TGTGCCAGCAGCCCCGGGACAGGGGACAAGAACACTGAAGCTTTCTTT

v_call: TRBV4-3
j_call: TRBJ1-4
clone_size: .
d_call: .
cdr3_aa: CASSQVPRDEKLFF
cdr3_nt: TGCGCCAGCAGCCAAGTGCCGCGTGATGAAAAACTGTTTTTT

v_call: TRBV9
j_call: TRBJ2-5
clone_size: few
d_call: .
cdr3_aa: CASSVDPGGQETQYF
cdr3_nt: TGTGCCAGCAGCGTAGACCCCGGGGGCCAAGAGACCCAGTACTTC

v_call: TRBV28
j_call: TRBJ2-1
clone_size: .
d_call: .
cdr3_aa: CASTSGGGKWNEQFF
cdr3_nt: TGTGCCAGCACGTCGGGCGGCGGGAAATGGAATGAGCAGTTCTTC

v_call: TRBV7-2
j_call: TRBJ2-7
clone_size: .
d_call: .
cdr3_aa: CASSLTGVDEQYF
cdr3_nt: TGTGCCAGCAGCTTAACGGGGGTCGACGAGCAGTACTTC

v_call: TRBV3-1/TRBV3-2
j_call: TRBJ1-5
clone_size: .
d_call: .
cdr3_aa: CASSLSGAGSNQPQHF
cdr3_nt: TGTGCCAGCAGCCTCTCTGGGGCAGGGAGCAATCAGCCCCAGCATTTT

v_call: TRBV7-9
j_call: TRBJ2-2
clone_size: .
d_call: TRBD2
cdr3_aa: CASSLGAGLPTGELFF
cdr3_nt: TGTGCCAGCAGCTTAGGAGCGGGACTACCCACCGGGGAGCTGTTTTTT

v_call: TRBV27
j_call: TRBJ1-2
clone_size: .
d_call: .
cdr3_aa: CASSKGGTTYGYTF
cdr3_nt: TGTGCCAGCAGTAAGGGGGGGACAACCTATGGCTACACCTTC

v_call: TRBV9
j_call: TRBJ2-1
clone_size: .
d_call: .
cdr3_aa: CASSAAGLSGEQFF
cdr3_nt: TGTGCCAGCAGCGCGGCAGGGCTCTCAGGGGAGCAGTTCTTC

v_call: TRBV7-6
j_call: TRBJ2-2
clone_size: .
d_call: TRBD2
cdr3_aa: CASSVGTSGSRTGELFF
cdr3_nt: TGTGCCAGCAGCGTCGGGACTAGCGGGAGTAGGACCGGGGAGCTGTTTTTT

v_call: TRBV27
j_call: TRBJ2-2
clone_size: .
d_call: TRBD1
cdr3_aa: CASRLQGQGNTGELFF
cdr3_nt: TGTGCCAGCCGCCTTCAGGGACAGGGGAACACCGGGGAGCTGTTTTTT

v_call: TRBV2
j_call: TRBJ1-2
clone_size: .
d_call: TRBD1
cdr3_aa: CASSQRGTGYYGYTF
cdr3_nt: TGTGCCAGCAGTCAAAGAGGGACAGGCTACTATGGCTACACCTTC

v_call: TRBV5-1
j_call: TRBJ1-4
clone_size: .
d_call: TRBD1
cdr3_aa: CASSLGGTGVEKLFF
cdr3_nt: TGCGCCAGCAGCTTAGGGGGGACAGGGGTCGAAAAACTGTTTTTT

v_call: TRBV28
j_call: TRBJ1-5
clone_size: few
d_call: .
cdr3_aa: CASSWGVGAASNQPQHF
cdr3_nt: TGTGCCAGCAGTTGGGGGGTCGGAGCGGCAAGCAATCAGCCCCAGCATTTT

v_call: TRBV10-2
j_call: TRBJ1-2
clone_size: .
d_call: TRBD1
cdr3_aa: CASSETGDDYGYTF
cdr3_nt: TGCGCCAGCAGTGAAACAGGGGACGACTATGGCTACACCTTC

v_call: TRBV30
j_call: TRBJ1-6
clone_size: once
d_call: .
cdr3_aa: CAWSTKGVSPLHF
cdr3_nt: TGTGCCTGGAGTACCAAAGGAGTTTCACCCCTCCACTTT

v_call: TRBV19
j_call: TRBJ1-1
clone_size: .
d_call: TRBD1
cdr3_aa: CASSPPVGRTGIQHTEAFF
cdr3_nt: TGTGCCAGTAGTCCACCGGTCGGTCGGACAGGGATTCAGCACACTGAAGCTTTCTTT